The clone carrying this T cell receptor beta chain is labeled as medium-sized. What it binds is not known. The record originates from a study of spatial heterogeneity in lung cancer. Deletions cut 4 bases from V and 0 bases from J, with 10 bases between. The germline V gene has CDR1 LNHDA and CDR2 SQIVND (reference sequence). This CDR3 is 15 amino acids long. Documented time point: sample taken at primary tumor resection. TCRdb reprocessed the 5' RACE reads with MiXCR, giving one entry per CDR3 protein. The table records thousands of distinct CDR3 sequences, 10% of them present only once. Whole-study findings and limits: Expanded intratumoral alpha and beta TCR counts tracked tumor mutation counts.

This receptor was obtained from a female donor with early-stage non-small cell lung cancer. The sequencing here drew on lung tumor tissue, taken at surgery. The chain employs TRBV19 and TRBJ2-1; D may be TRBD2 (5 bases). CDR3 loop: CASSTLESSYNEQFF. The CDR3 nucleotides read TGTGCCAGTAGTACACTAGAGAGCTCCTACAATGAGCAGTTCTTC.